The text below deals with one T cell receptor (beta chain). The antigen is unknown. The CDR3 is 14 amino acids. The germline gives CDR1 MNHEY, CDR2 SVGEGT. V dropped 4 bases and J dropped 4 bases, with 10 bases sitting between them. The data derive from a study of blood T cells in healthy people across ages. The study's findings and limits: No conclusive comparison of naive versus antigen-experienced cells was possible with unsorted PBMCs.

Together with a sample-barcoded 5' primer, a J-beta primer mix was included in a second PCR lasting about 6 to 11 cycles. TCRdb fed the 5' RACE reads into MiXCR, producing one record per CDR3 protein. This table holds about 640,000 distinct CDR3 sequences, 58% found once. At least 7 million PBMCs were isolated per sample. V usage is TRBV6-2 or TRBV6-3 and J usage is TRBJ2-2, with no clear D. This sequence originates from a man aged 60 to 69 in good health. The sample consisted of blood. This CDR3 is CASSWAVTTGELFF. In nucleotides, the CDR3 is TGTGCCAGCAGTTGGGCAGTTACCACCGGGGAGCTGTTTTTT.